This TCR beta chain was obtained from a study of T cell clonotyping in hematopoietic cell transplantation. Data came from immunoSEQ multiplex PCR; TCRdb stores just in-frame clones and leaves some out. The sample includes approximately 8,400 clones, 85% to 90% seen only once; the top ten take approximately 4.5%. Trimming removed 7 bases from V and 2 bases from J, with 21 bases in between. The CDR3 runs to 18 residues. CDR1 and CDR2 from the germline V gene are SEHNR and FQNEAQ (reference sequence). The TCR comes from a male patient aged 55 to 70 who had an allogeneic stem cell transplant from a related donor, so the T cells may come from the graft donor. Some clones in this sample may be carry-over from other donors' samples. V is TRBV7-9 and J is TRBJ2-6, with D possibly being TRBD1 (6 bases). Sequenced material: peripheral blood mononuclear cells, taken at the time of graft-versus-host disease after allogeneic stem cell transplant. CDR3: CASTRPQGTDAGANVLTF. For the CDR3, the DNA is TGTGCCAGCACCCGGCCGCAGGGGACCGACGCTGGGGCCAACGTCCTGACTTTC.